The rows below give T cell receptor beta chains drawn from one sample of a study of regulatory T cells in long-lasting Graves disease. TCRdb redid the calling of the multiplex PCR reads with MiXCR, one entry per CDR3 protein. The table includes hundreds of thousands of distinct CDR3 sequences, about 32% detected once. The specimen comprised peripheral blood mononuclear cells (PBMCs), sampled when the disease was refractory, from a patient treated with antithyroid drugs. Receptors were obtained from a female donor with Graves disease. The CDR3 runs from the conserved cysteine through the conserved F or W. A D gene is named only where the DNA matches it firmly. Not every row has a clone size; where given, it reads once, few, many or a size class.

v_call	clone_size	d_call	j_call	cdr3_nt	cdr3_aa
TRBV2	many	-	TRBJ1-6	TGTGCCAGCAGTGTCGGGCAGGGTAATTCACCCCTCCACTTT	CASSVGQGNSPLHF
TRBV11-2	-	-	TRBJ1-1	TGTGCCAGCAGCTTGATAGGGGAGGTTCGGAACACTGAAGCTTTCTTT	CASSLIGEVRNTEAFF
TRBV2	many	TRBD1	TRBJ2-5	TGTGCCAGCAGTGGTGACAGGGGGCAAGAGACCCAGTACTTC	CASSGDRGQETQYF
TRBV20-1	-	TRBD1	TRBJ2-5	TGCAGTGCTAGCCCATCACAGGGGGCTTCGGAGACCCAGTACTTC	CSASPSQGASETQYF
TRBV7-3	few	-	TRBJ1-1	TGTGCCAGCAGCGTAAACAGAGACACTGAAGCTTTCTTT	CASSVNRDTEAFF
TRBV6-2/TRBV6-3	-	TRBD1	TRBJ2-1	TGTGCCAGCATCCCAGACAGGGCTCTGAATGAGCAGTTCTTC	CASIPDRALNEQFF
TRBV18	few	-	TRBJ1-3	TGTGCCAGCTCACCAGCAAGCTCTGGAAACACCATATATTTT	CASSPASSGNTIYF
TRBV7-2	-	-	TRBJ1-5	TGTGCCAGCAGCTTAGTGGCGGAGAATCAGCCCCAGCATTTT	CASSLVAENQPQHF
TRBV27	-	TRBD2	TRBJ2-5	TGTGCCAGCAGGATAGCGGGAGGATTAGGGGAGACCCAGTACTTC	CASRIAGGLGETQYF
TRBV27	once	-	TRBJ1-1	TGTGCCAGCAGTGACCGTTTGGGAGAAGCTTTCTTT	CASSDRLGEAFF
TRBV20-1	-	-	TRBJ1-2	TGCAGTGCTAGAGATGGCAGGGGAAATGATGGCTACACCTTC	CSARDGRGNDGYTF
TRBV2	many	-	TRBJ1-2	TGTGCCAGCAGTGGTACCGGGACGAAATATGGCTACACCTTC	CASSGTGTKYGYTF
TRBV19	-	-	TRBJ2-3	TGTGCCAGTAGTATTAGTGGCACAGATACGCAGTATTTT	CASSISGTDTQYF
TRBV20-1	few	TRBD1	TRBJ2-7	TGCAGTGCCAGAACCGCCGCCTCAGGACAGGGGGTTGGCGAGCAGTACTTC	CSARTAASGQGVGEQYF
TRBV28	-	-	TRBJ1-2	TGTGCCAGCAGCCAATCCTCGGGGTTTGCAGGGGATCTAAACTATGGCTACACCTTC	CASSQSSGFAGDLNYGYTF
TRBV7-6	-	-	TRBJ1-5	TGTGCCAGCAGCGCGGGCTATGGCAATCAGCCCCAGCATTTT	CASSAGYGNQPQHF
TRBV6-9	-	TRBD2	TRBJ2-7	TGTGCCAGCAGTTACCAAGCGGGGGCCTACGAGCAGTACTTC	CASSYQAGAYEQYF
TRBV27	few	-	TRBJ2-7	TGTGCCAGCAGTTTGTCTGTATACTCCTACGAGCAGTACTTC	CASSLSVYSYEQYF
TRBV14	-	TRBD1	TRBJ1-4	TGTGCCAGCAGCCATGAATGGACAGGGAGAAATGAAAAACTGTTTTTT	CASSHEWTGRNEKLFF
TRBV11-1	-	-	TRBJ2-7	TGTGCCAGCAGCTTAAGGGGCTGGGTAGGCGACGAGCAGTACTTC	CASSLRGWVGDEQYF
TRBV4-1	few	TRBD2	TRBJ2-4	TGCGCCAGCAGGTCACTAGCGGGAGGGCTAGCCAAAAACATTCAGTACTTC	CASRSLAGGLAKNIQYF
TRBV5-1	-	-	TRBJ1-1	TGCGCCAGCAGCTTGGAGGCAGGGCTCCCTGAAGCTTTCTTT	CASSLEAGLPEAFF
TRBV5-5	few	TRBD1	TRBJ2-7	TGTGCCAGCAGCCATAGGACAGGGGGCTACGAGCAGTACTTC	CASSHRTGGYEQYF
TRBV20-1	many	TRBD1	TRBJ2-7	TGCAGTGCTGACAGGGTTTCTTACGAGCAGTACTTC	CSADRVSYEQYF
TRBV11-2	many	-	TRBJ2-5	TGTGCCAGCAGCTTAGACGGGACGGCCGGGGAGACCCAGTACTTC	CASSLDGTAGETQYF
TRBV20-1	few	-	TRBJ1-5	TGCAGTGCTAGGGACCCGGGATATAGCAATCAGCCCCAGCATTTT	CSARDPGYSNQPQHF
TRBV12-3/TRBV12-4	many	-	TRBJ1-2	TGTGCCAGCAGTCTCCGACAGGCTGCCAGTCACGGCTACACCTTC	CASSLRQAASHGYTF
TRBV12-3/TRBV12-4	few	-	TRBJ1-2	TGTGCCAGCAAGAACGGTCTGATCTATGGCTACACCTTC	CASKNGLIYGYTF
TRBV12-3/TRBV12-4	many	TRBD2	TRBJ2-5	TGTGCCAGCAGCCCTTCTAGCGGGAGGTTGGAGACCCAGTACTTC	CASSPSSGRLETQYF
TRBV29-1	once	TRBD1	TRBJ1-1	TGCAGCGCCAGGGGGGCGATTGATATGAACACTGAAGCTTTCTTT	CSARGAIDMNTEAFF
TRBV28	many	-	TRBJ1-1	TGTGCCAGCAGCTTGCCAGGTCGCACTGAAGCTTTCTTT	CASSLPGRTEAFF